These T cell receptor beta chains were read from a single sample in a study of CD8+CD57+ T cells in acquired aplastic anemia. TCRdb reprocessed the reads via MiXCR and lists one record per CDR3 protein. The sample has around 180,000 distinct CDR3 sequences, less than 50% seen once. The sequenced material came from sorted CD4+, CD8+, or CD8+CD57+ T cells (not recorded which) from PBMCs. The receptors come from a human donor with aplastic anemia. The CDR3 runs from the conserved cysteine through the conserved F or W. Each record gives: J gene, D gene, V gene, clone size, CDR3 protein, CDR3 DNA. D genes are given only for firm matches. Size is omitted from some rows. Given values are once, few, many or a class for expanded clones.

J: TRBJ1-2; D: TRBD1; V: TRBV29-1; size: few; CDR3: CSVGQGADYGYTF; DNA: TGCAGCGTAGGACAGGGGGCGGACTATGGCTACACCTTC
J: TRBJ1-2; D: -; V: TRBV10-1; size: -; CDR3: CASSEVGSGYTF; DNA: TGCGCCAGCAGTGAGGTAGGGAGCGGCTACACCTTC
J: TRBJ1-1; D: TRBD1; V: TRBV10-3; size: -; CDR3: CAISEKGQGYTEAFF; DNA: TGTGCCATCAGTGAAAAGGGACAGGGGTACACTGAAGCTTTCTTT
J: TRBJ2-7; D: TRBD1; V: TRBV19; size: -; CDR3: CASSNRGQGGEQYF; DNA: TGTGCCAGTAGTAACAGGGGACAGGGAGGCGAGCAGTACTTC
J: TRBJ1-1; D: -; V: TRBV4-1; size: once; CDR3: CASSQDRAQAWTEAFF; DNA: TGCGCCAGCAGCCAAGATAGGGCCCAGGCGTGGACTGAAGCTTTCTTT
J: TRBJ1-1; D: -; V: TRBV5-1; size: many; CDR3: CASRNSLSMNTEAFF; DNA: TGCGCCAGCAGAAACAGCCTCTCCATGAACACTGAAGCTTTCTTT
J: TRBJ1-5; D: TRBD1; V: TRBV19; size: -; CDR3: CASWGRRQGDQPQHF; DNA: TGTGCCAGTTGGGGCCGGAGACAGGGAGACCAGCCCCAGCATTTT
J: TRBJ2-2; D: TRBD2; V: TRBV20-1; size: many; CDR3: CSATFTGGGELFF; DNA: TGCAGTGCTACCTTCACGGGGGGCGGGGAGCTGTTTTTT
J: TRBJ1-6; D: TRBD1; V: TRBV24-1; size: many; CDR3: CATSETGDRGDSPLHF; DNA: TGTGCCACCAGTGAAACAGGGGACAGGGGTGATTCACCCCTCCACTTT
J: TRBJ1-2; D: -; V: TRBV12-3/TRBV12-4; size: many; CDR3: CASSLLGQSYTF; DNA: TGTGCCAGCAGTTTATTGGGGCAGAGCTACACCTTC
J: TRBJ1-1; D: -; V: TRBV7-9; size: few; CDR3: CASSQGSEAFF; DNA: TGTGCCAGCAGCCAAGGCTCTGAAGCTTTCTTT
J: TRBJ1-2; D: TRBD1; V: TRBV11-2; size: -; CDR3: CASSSYRGATSYGYTF; DNA: TGTGCCAGCAGTTCTTACAGGGGTGCGACGAGCTATGGCTACACCTTC
J: TRBJ2-1; D: -; V: TRBV25-1; size: -; CDR3: CASSPRLDQDDEQFF; DNA: TGTGCCAGCAGTCCCCGCCTAGATCAGGACGATGAGCAGTTCTTC
J: TRBJ1-4; D: -; V: TRBV7-9; size: many; CDR3: CASSLVNGEKLFF; DNA: TGTGCCAGCAGCTTAGTTAACGGTGAAAAACTGTTTTTT
J: TRBJ2-7; D: -; V: TRBV2; size: -; CDR3: CASILGAHSYEQYF; DNA: TGTGCCAGCATATTAGGGGCCCATTCCTACGAACAGTACTTC
J: TRBJ2-1; D: -; V: TRBV19; size: many; CDR3: CASSIQGGPYNEQFF; DNA: TGTGCCAGTAGTATACAGGGGGGACCGTACAATGAGCAGTTCTTC
J: TRBJ2-7; D: -; V: TRBV27; size: -; CDR3: CASSFRQGLYEQYF; DNA: TGTGCCAGCAGTTTTCGGCAGGGGCTATACGAGCAGTACTTC
J: TRBJ2-5; D: TRBD1; V: TRBV20-1; size: -; CDR3: CSARGDRGETQYF; DNA: TGCAGTGCTAGAGGTGACAGGGGAGAGACCCAGTACTTC
J: TRBJ1-2; D: TRBD1; V: TRBV5-1; size: many; CDR3: CASSLPTGGRGYTF; DNA: TGCGCCAGCAGCCTACCGACAGGGGGTAGGGGCTACACCTTC
J: TRBJ2-7; D: -; V: TRBV7-9; size: -; CDR3: CASSALTAYEQYF; DNA: TGTGCCAGCAGCGCCCTGACAGCCTACGAGCAGTACTTC
J: TRBJ2-1; D: TRBD2; V: TRBV7-7; size: -; CDR3: CASSLLISGRQFF; DNA: TGTGCTAGCAGCTTATTAATCAGCGGGAGACAGTTCTTC
J: TRBJ1-1; D: -; V: TRBV12-3/TRBV12-4; size: -; CDR3: CASSYRAQAFF; DNA: TGTGCCAGCAGTTACAGGGCTCAAGCTTTCTTT
J: TRBJ1-2; D: -; V: TRBV7-3; size: -; CDR3: CASSPVTYGYTF; DNA: TGTGCCAGCAGCCCCGTTACCTATGGCTACACCTTC
J: TRBJ2-7; D: TRBD2; V: TRBV20-1; size: -; CDR3: CSASPGLAIYEQYF; DNA: TGCAGTGCTAGCCCGGGACTAGCAATCTACGAGCAGTACTTC
J: TRBJ1-6; D: TRBD1; V: TRBV15; size: -; CDR3: CATSTTTGTGRFSYNSPLHF; DNA: TGTGCCACCAGCACAACGACCGGGACAGGGCGGTTTTCCTATAATTCACCCCTCCACTTT
J: TRBJ2-7; D: TRBD1; V: TRBV5-8; size: -; CDR3: CASSLAPDRAYEQYF; DNA: TGTGCCAGCAGCTTGGCGCCGGACAGGGCCTACGAGCAGTACTTC
J: TRBJ2-2; D: -; V: TRBV29-1; size: once; CDR3: CSVRGGTGELFF; DNA: TGCAGCGTTAGAGGCGGGACCGGGGAGCTGTTTTTT
J: TRBJ1-1; D: TRBD1; V: TRBV27; size: few; CDR3: CASNPGTGNTEAFF; DNA: TGTGCCAGCAACCCCGGGACAGGGAACACTGAAGCTTTCTTT
J: TRBJ1-2; D: -; V: TRBV7-2; size: many; CDR3: CASSLALGRNYGYTF; DNA: TGTGCCAGCAGCTTAGCGCTTGGCAGAAACTATGGCTACACCTTC
J: TRBJ1-4; D: TRBD1; V: TRBV11-2; size: few; CDR3: CASSGQAGVGEKLFF; DNA: TGTGCCAGCAGTGGACAGGCGGGGGTTGGTGAAAAACTGTTTTTT
J: TRBJ1-3; D: -; V: TRBV20-1; size: many; CDR3: CSAMLASGNTIYF; DNA: TGCAGTGCTATGTTAGCCTCTGGAAACACCATATATTTT
J: TRBJ1-5; D: -; V: TRBV2; size: -; CDR3: CASSGRWANQPQHF; DNA: TGTGCCAGCAGTGGTAGGTGGGCCAATCAGCCCCAGCATTTT
J: TRBJ2-2; D: -; V: TRBV30; size: few; CDR3: CAWSAGSGNTGELFF; DNA: TGTGCCTGGAGTGCCGGTAGCGGGAACACCGGGGAGCTGTTTTTT
J: TRBJ2-7; D: -; V: TRBV2; size: few; CDR3: CASTGLLTYEQYF; DNA: TGTGCCAGCACGGGACTCTTAACCTACGAGCAGTACTTC
J: TRBJ1-5; D: -; V: TRBV24-1; size: -; CDR3: CATRGRGGDQPQHF; DNA: TGTGCCACCCGGGGGCGGGGGGGGGATCAGCCCCAGCATTTT
J: TRBJ1-4; D: -; V: TRBV2; size: many; CDR3: CASRTITNEKLFF; DNA: TGTGCCAGCAGGACGATAACTAATGAAAAACTGTTTTTT
J: TRBJ1-1; D: -; V: TRBV2; size: -; CDR3: CASSAGLFSARVTKMNTEAFF; DNA: TGTGCCAGCAGTGCAGGGTTATTCAGCGCTCGGGTTACGAAAATGAACACTGAAGCTTTCTTT
J: TRBJ1-1; D: -; V: TRBV7-6; size: -; CDR3: CASSSSGGTEAFF; DNA: TGTGCCAGCAGCTCTAGCGGGGGCACTGAAGCTTTCTTT
J: TRBJ1-1; D: TRBD1; V: TRBV19; size: -; CDR3: CASSTLDPVQGRTGLAFF; DNA: TGTGCCAGTAGTACCCTAGATCCCGTACAGGGGAGGACGGGGCTTGCTTTCTTT
J: TRBJ2-7; D: TRBD2; V: TRBV4-2; size: -; CDR3: CASQREAGSAYEQYF; DNA: TGTGCCAGCCAACGGGAGGCAGGAAGCGCCTACGAGCAGTACTTC
J: TRBJ2-1; D: -; V: TRBV10-2; size: -; CDR3: CASKDRSDNEQFF; DNA: TGCGCCAGCAAAGACAGGTCGGACAATGAGCAGTTCTTC
J: TRBJ2-3; D: -; V: TRBV4-2; size: few; CDR3: CASSHTGPDTQYF; DNA: TGTGCCAGCAGCCATACGGGCCCAGATACGCAGTATTTT
J: TRBJ2-7; D: -; V: TRBV19; size: many; CDR3: CASSLKYDGVYEQYF; DNA: TGTGCCAGTAGTCTGAAGTACGATGGGGTCTACGAGCAGTACTTC
J: TRBJ2-5; D: -; V: TRBV2; size: -; CDR3: CASSLIEGQETQYF; DNA: TGTGCCAGCAGCCTCATAGAGGGCCAAGAGACCCAGTACTTC
J: TRBJ1-3; D: -; V: TRBV2; size: -; CDR3: CASSSQTSGNTIYF; DNA: TGTGCCAGCAGTTCCCAGACCTCTGGAAACACCATATATTTT
J: TRBJ2-7; D: TRBD1; V: TRBV7-6; size: -; CDR3: CASSPGQDIYEQYF; DNA: TGTGCCAGCAGCCCGGGACAGGACATCTACGAGCAGTACTTC
J: TRBJ1-2; D: -; V: TRBV25-1; size: medium-sized; CDR3: CASSDARGGLDYGYTF; DNA: TGTGCCAGCAGTGACGCAAGGGGTGGCTTAGACTATGGCTACACCTTC
J: TRBJ2-1; D: -; V: TRBV5-1; size: many; CDR3: CASSLGQDLGEQFF; DNA: TGCGCCAGCAGCCTCGGCCAGGACCTCGGGGAGCAGTTCTTC
J: TRBJ2-3; D: TRBD2; V: TRBV7-8; size: many; CDR3: CASSLLSSGGPDTQYF; DNA: TGTGCCAGCAGCTTACTCTCTAGCGGGGGTCCGGATACGCAGTATTTT
J: TRBJ2-7; D: -; V: TRBV2; size: -; CDR3: CASEDGVNTGEQYF; DNA: TGTGCCAGCGAGGACGGGGTGAACACCGGGGAGCAGTACTTC
J: TRBJ2-7; D: -; V: TRBV2; size: many; CDR3: CASSGSYEQYF; DNA: TGTGCCAGCAGTGGGTCCTACGAGCAGTACTTC
J: TRBJ2-1; D: TRBD1; V: TRBV7-6; size: many; CDR3: CASSLGQGVNEQFF; DNA: TGTGCCAGCAGCTTGGGACAGGGGGTAAATGAGCAGTTCTTC
J: TRBJ2-7; D: -; V: TRBV29-1; size: -; CDR3: CSVHISYEQYF; DNA: TGCAGCGTCCACATTTCCTACGAGCAGTACTTC
J: TRBJ2-5; D: TRBD1; V: TRBV15; size: -; CDR3: CATSRDRGPGETQYF; DNA: TGTGCTACCAGCAGAGACAGGGGCCCAGGAGAGACCCAGTACTTC